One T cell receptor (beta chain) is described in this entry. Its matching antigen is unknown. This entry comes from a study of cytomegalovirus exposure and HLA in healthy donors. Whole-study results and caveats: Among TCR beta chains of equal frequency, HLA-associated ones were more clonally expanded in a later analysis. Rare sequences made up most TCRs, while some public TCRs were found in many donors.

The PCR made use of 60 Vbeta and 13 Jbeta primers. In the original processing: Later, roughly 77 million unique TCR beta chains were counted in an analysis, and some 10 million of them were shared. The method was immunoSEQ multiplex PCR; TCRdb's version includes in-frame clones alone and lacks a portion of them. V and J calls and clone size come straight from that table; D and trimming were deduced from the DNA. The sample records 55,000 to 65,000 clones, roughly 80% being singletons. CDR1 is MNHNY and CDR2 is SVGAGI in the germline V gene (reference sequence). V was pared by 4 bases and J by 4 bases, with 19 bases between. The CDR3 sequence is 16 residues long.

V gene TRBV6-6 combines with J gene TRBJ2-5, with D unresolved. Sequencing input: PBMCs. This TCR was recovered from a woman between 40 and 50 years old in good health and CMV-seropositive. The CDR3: CASSSTDPVGRETQYF. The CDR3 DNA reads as TGTGCCAGCAGTTCCACAGATCCCGTCGGTAGAGAGACCCAGTACTTC.